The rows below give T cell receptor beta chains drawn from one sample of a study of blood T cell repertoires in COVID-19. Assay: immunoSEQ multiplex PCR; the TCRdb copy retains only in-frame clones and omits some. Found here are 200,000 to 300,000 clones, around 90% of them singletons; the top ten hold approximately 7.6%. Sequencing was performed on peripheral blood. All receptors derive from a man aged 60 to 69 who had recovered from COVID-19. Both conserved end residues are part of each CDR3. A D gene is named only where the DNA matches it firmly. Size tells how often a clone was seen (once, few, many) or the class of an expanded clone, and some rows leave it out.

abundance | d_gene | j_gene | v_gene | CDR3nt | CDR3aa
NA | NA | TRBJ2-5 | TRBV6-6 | TGTGCCAGCAGTTACCTCACAGCCCAAGAGACCCAGTACTTC | CASSYLTAQETQYF
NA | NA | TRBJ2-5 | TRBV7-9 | TGTGCCAGCAGCTTCCCTGATCTCAGGACCCAGTACTTC | CASSFPDLRTQYF
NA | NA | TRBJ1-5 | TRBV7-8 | TGTGCCAGCAGCTCACGCGCATGGTATAGCAATCAGCCCCAGCATTTT | CASSSRAWYSNQPQHF
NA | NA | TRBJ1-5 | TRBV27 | TGTGCCAGCAGCAAATTACAGCCAAATCAGCCCCAGCATTTT | CASSKLQPNQPQHF
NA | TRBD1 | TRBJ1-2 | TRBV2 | TGTGCCAGCAGTGGTCACAGGGGTCGGGGCTACACCTTC | CASSGHRGRGYTF
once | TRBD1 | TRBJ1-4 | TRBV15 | TGTGCCACCAGCGCCGACAGGGGCGGAGGAAAACTGTTTTTT | CATSADRGGGKLFF
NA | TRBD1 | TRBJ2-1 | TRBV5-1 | TGCGCCAGCAGCGGACCGGGACAGTACAATGAGCAGTTCTTC | CASSGPGQYNEQFF
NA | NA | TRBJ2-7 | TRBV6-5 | TGTGCCACACGCTACGACAGGACTTCTAACGAGCAGTACTTC | CATRYDRTSNEQYF
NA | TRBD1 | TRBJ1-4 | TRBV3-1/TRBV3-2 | TGTGCCAGCAGCCAACGGGACAGGGGGTATGAAAAACTGTTTTTT | CASSQRDRGYEKLFF
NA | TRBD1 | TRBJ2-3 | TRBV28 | TGTGCCAGCAGCATGGGACAGGGTTATTTGGATACGCAGTATTTT | CASSMGQGYLDTQYF
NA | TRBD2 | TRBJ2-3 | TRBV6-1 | TGTGCCAGCAGTGACACTGGACTAGCCGACACAGATACGCAGTATTTT | CASSDTGLADTDTQYF
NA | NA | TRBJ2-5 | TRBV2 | TGTGCCAGCTCTCCGAGGCAGGGACAAGAGACCCAGTACTTC | CASSPRQGQETQYF
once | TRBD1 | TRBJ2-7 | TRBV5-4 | TGTGCCAGCAGCTGGAACACAGGGGCCTCCTACGAGCAGTACTTC | CASSWNTGASYEQYF
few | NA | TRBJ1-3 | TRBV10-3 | TGTGCCATCAGTCCGGCAGGGGGAAACACCATATATTTT | CAISPAGGNTIYF
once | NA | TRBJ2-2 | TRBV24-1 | TGTGCCACCAGTGATGTTGGCTCTCTAGGCACCGGGGAGCTGTTTTTT | CATSDVGSLGTGELFF
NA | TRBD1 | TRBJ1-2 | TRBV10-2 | TGCGCCAGCAGCCCGGGACAGGGCATTGGCTACACCTTC | CASSPGQGIGYTF
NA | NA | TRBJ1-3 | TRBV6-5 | TGTGCCAGCCTCGACAGGAGCTCTGGAAACACCATATATTTT | CASLDRSSGNTIYF
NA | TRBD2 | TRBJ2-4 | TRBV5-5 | TGTGCCAGCAGCTCTATGGGAGGGAGAAACATTCAGTACTTC | CASSSMGGRNIQYF
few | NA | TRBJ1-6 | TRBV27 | TGTGCCAGCAGTTTAGAAGGGAGCTCCTATAATTCACCCCTCCACTTT | CASSLEGSSYNSPLHF
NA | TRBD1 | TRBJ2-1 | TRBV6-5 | TGTGCCAGCACCCGGGACAGTATAAACAATGAGCAGTTCTTC | CASTRDSINNEQFF
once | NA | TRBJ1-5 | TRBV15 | TGTGCCACCAGCAGAGATGATAGGGGTGGAGGGCAGCCCCAGCATTTT | CATSRDDRGGGQPQHF
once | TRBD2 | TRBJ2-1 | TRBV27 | TGTGCCAGCAGTTATAGGGGTCCAATTAGCGGGGGGCCGTACAATGAGCAGTTCTTC | CASSYRGPISGGPYNEQFF
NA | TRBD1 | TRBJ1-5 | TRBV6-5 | TGTGCCAGCAGTTACTCGGGGACAGGGCGTCAGCCCCAGCATTTT | CASSYSGTGRQPQHF
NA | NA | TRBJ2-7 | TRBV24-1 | TGTGCCACCAGCCCCCGTGGGGGGAGCGATTACGAGCAGTACTTC | CATSPRGGSDYEQYF
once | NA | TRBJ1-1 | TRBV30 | TGTGCCTGGACTACGGACTGGAACACTGAAGCTTTCTTT | CAWTTDWNTEAFF
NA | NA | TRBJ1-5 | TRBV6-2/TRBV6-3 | TGTGCCAGCAGTTACTCGAACCAGGGCAATCAGCCCCAGCATTTT | CASSYSNQGNQPQHF
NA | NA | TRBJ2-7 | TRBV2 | TGTGCCAGCAGTGGGGGCCTAAAAACCTACGAGCAGTACTTC | CASSGGLKTYEQYF
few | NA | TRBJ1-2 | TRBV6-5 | TGTGCCAGCAGTTACGGGCAATACTACACCTTC | CASSYGQYYTF
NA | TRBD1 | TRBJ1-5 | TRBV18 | TGTGCCAGCTCAGGAGGACAGGGCGAAAGTCAGCCCCAGCATTTT | CASSGGQGESQPQHF
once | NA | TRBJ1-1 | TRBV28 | TGTGCCAGCAGTACCAGGACCGGAGGCACTGAAGCTTTCTTT | CASSTRTGGTEAFF
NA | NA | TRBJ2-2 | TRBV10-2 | TGCGCCAGCAGCCAGGGGGGGGAGCTGTTTTTT | CASSQGGELFF
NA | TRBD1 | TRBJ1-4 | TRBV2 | TGTGCCAACGGGGACAGGGCGGGGGAAAAACTGTTTTTT | CANGDRAGEKLFF
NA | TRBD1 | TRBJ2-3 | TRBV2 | TGTGCCACTAACCGGGACAGGGGGCAGGCGCAGTATTTT | CATNRDRGQAQYF
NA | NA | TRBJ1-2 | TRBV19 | TGTGCCAGTAGTATAGGGGGGACTCTTGATGGCTACACCTTC | CASSIGGTLDGYTF
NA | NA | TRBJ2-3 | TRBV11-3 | TGTGCCAGCAGCCCGGGACTCCACCGCACAGATACGCAGTATTTT | CASSPGLHRTDTQYF
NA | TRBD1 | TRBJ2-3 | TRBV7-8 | TGTGCCAGCAGCTCGAATATTAGACAGGGCCACACAGATACGCAGTATTTT | CASSSNIRQGHTDTQYF
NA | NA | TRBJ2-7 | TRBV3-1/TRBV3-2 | TGTGCCAGCAGCCCAACTGCCACGCACGAGCAGTACTTC | CASSPTATHEQYF
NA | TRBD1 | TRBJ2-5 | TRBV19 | TGTGCCAGTAGTCTAAACAGGGGAAGGGCCCAGTACTTC | CASSLNRGRAQYF
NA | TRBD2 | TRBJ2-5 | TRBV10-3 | TGTGCCATCAGGGACGGACTAGCAGAGACCCAGTACTTC | CAIRDGLAETQYF
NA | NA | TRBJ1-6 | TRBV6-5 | TGTGCCAGCAGTTATAGGACAGCGAATTCACCCCTCCACTTT | CASSYRTANSPLHF
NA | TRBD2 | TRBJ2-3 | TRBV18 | TGTGCCAGCTCACCACCGAGCGGGGGGGATACGCAGTATTTT | CASSPPSGGDTQYF
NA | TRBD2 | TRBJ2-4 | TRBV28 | TGTGCCAGCAACCCGACTAGCGGGGGGTTAAACATTCAGTACTTC | CASNPTSGGLNIQYF